This T cell receptor beta chain was documented in a study of shared clonotypes between healthy human individuals. The study, taken as a whole, reports: Clonotype sharing levels among donors were expected to vary with sequencing depth.

On this clone: The antigen is unknown.

The material for each subset, its genomic DNA, was split evenly across several immunoSEQ plates. Generated by immunoSEQ multiplex PCR, the TCRdb table keeps only in-frame clones and is missing some. The sample includes approximately 500,000 clones, 90% to 97% seen only once; the top ten take about 0.064%. Germline V lookup: CDR1 PRHDT, CDR2 FYEKMQ (reference sequence). There are 12 residues in the CDR3. Trimming stripped 5 bases from V and 7 bases from J, with 11 bases between. The sample comprised naive CD4+ T cells sorted from blood. Subset: CD45RA+ positively selected. The chain combines TRBV13 with TRBJ1-2; D is unresolved. The TCR sequence derives from a woman aged 30 to 39 in good health. The DNA of the CDR3 is TGTGCCAGCAGCGCCGCTTCTTTTGGCTACACCTTC. Residues: CASSAASFGYTF.